One sample yielded the 13 T cell receptor beta chains listed below, sequenced in a study of T cell repertoires in cytomegalovirus infection. One entry per CDR3 protein results from TCRdb running MiXCR on the reads. The table lists about 140,000 distinct CDR3 sequences, about 6% of them singletons. Sequencing was performed on PBMCs. These receptors were taken from a human donor in good health (CMV status not recorded). Some clones in this sample may be carry-over from other donors' samples.

The chain joins TRBV20-1 to TRBJ2-1; D possibly uses TRBD1 or TRBD2 (5 bases each). V was cut by 2 bases and J by 1 base, with 12 bases left in between. Germline CDR1 and CDR2: DFQATT and SNEGSKA (reference sequence). The CDR3 is 15 residues long. The CDR3 loop is CSARLPGPSYNEQFF. Written as DNA, the CDR3 is TGCAGTGCTAGATTGCCGGGACCTTCCTACAATGAGCAGTTCTTC.

The chain uses TRBV28 and TRBJ2-5; TRBD1 aligns across 7 bases. The CDR3 totals 14 residues. The junction had 5 bases not matched to a gene; V was cut back by 2 bases and J by 5 bases. Germline CDR1 reads MDHEN; CDR2 reads SYDVKM. In nucleotides, the CDR3 is TGTGCCAGCAGTTTAACAGGGGCAGCGGAGACCCAGTACTTC. Its protein is CASSLTGAAETQYF.

This clonotype was observed a handful of times. This sequence joins TRBV19 and TRBJ2-4; D may be TRBD1 (6 bases). The CDR3 loop spans 14 amino acids. The germline V and J ends were trimmed by 4 bases and 1 base, with 8 bases remaining between them. Germline V lookup: CDR1 LNHDA, CDR2 SQIVND (reference sequence). CDR3 region: CASSNQGAKNIQYF. DNA for the CDR3: TGTGCCAGTAGTAACCAGGGGGCCAAAAACATTCAGTACTTC.

This clonotype came up many times. This rearrangement joins TRBV11-1 to TRBJ1-2, with 9 bases identical to TRBD1. This CDR3 has 14 residues. J was trimmed by 8 bases and V by 5 bases; bases with no gene match: 9. CDR1 and CDR2 (germline): SGHAT, FQDESV (reference sequence). This CDR3 reads CASSRDRAAVGYTF. The DNA of the CDR3 is TGTGCCAGCAGCCGGGACAGGGCCGCGGTAGGCTACACCTTC.

This clonotype was seen at least ten times. V is TRBV7-9 and J is TRBJ1-4; D may be TRBD1 (5 bases). CDR3 size: 16 residues. The germline V gene has CDR1 SEHNR and CDR2 FQNEAQ (reference sequence). The V gene lost 1 base and the J gene lost 6 bases, with 15 bases spanning the gap. The CDR3 region has the DNA TGTGCCAGCAGCTTAGGGACCCAGGGTGCCCATGAAAAACTGTTTTTT. It is translated as CASSLGTQGAHEKLFF. The variable domain in full, completed from reference TRBV7-9 and TRBJ1-4, reads DTGVSQNPRHKITKRGQNVTFRCDPISEHNRLYWYRQTLGQGPEFLTYFQNEAQLEKSRLLSDRFSAERPKGSFSTLEIQRTEQGDSAMYLCASSLGTQGAHEKLFFGSGTQLSVL.

This clonotype has a handful of counts. The chain carries TRBV10-3 and TRBJ2-1, with TRBD2 matching 7 bases. Germline V gene data show CDR1 as ENHRY and CDR2 as SYGVKD. The CDR3 is 13 residues long. J lost 0 bases, V lost 10 bases, and 3 bases had no gene match. Written as DNA, the CDR3 is TGTGCCACCGCGGGGGACTCCTACAATGAGCAGTTCTTC. Translated: CATAGDSYNEQFF.

The V gene is TRBV4-3, the J gene TRBJ2-3; 10 nucleotides align to TRBD2. Trimming removed 1 base from V and 7 bases from J; junction bases left unmatched: 11. This CDR3 is 17 amino acids long. Looked up from germline, CDR1 is LGHNA and CDR2 is YSLEER. The CDR3 DNA is TGCGCCAGCAGCCAAGGGCAGCTAGCGGGGGCGGGGAATACGCAGTATTTT. It is translated as CASSQGQLAGAGNTQYF.

This clonotype was observed at least ten times. The rearrangement joins TRBV7-9 to TRBJ1-5, with 9 bases fitting TRBD1. The CDR3 has 13 residues. CDR1 and CDR2 from the germline V gene are SEHNR and FQNEAQ (reference sequence). V was clipped by 5 bases and J by 8 bases; unmatched bases: 4. CDR3 coding DNA: TGTGCCAGCAGCGGACAGGGGAAAAAGCCCCAGCATTTT. Translating gives CASSGQGKKPQHF.

This clonotype was picked up many times. V and J are TRBV7-3 and TRBJ2-3; D ambiguous. The CDR3 consists of 13 residues. Per germline, CDR1 SGHTA and CDR2 FQGTGA. V gave up 5 bases and J gave up 2 bases, with 8 bases separating them. The CDR3 sequence is CASSKQTTDTQYF. Written as DNA, the CDR3 is TGTGCCAGCAGCAAACAGACCACAGATACGCAGTATTTT.

This clonotype was counted only a few times. The chain employs TRBV29-1 and TRBJ2-7, with D perhaps TRBD2 (5 bases). The CDR3 runs to 13 residues. V lost 0 bases to trimming and J lost 5 bases, with 11 bases between them. Germline V gene sequence: CDR1 SQVTM, CDR2 ANQGSEA. CDR3 in amino acids: CSVEEGNGNEQYF. Written as DNA, the CDR3 is TGCAGCGTTGAAGAGGGAAACGGGAACGAGCAGTACTTC.

This clonotype was observed many times. The chain is built from TRBV2 and TRBJ2-1; 8 bases fit TRBD2. This CDR3 has 13 amino acids. J gave up 5 bases and V 10 bases, and 7 bases lay outside the gene matches. Germline V gene sequence: CDR1 SNHLY, CDR2 FYNNEI. The CDR3 region has the DNA TGTGCCACCTTCGGGACTAGAGACAATGAGCAGTTCTTC. Translation: CATFGTRDNEQFF.

This clonotype was seen ten or more times. The rearrangement links TRBV7-8 to TRBJ1-2, with D unclear. Germline V gene lookup returns CDR1 SGHVS and CDR2 FQNEAQ. The CDR3 totals 18 residues. The germline V and J ends were trimmed by 0 bases and 0 bases, with 17 bases remaining between them. The CDR3 DNA is TGTGCCAGCAGCTTAGCGCTAAATAGGCAGACCACTAACTATGGCTACACCTTC. This gives the protein CASSLALNRQTTNYGYTF.

In this sample, this clonotype turned up a few times. The rearrangement links TRBV20-1 to TRBJ2-3; no firm D call. Trimming took off 1 base at V and 4 bases at J, with 6 bases between the two ends. Germline CDR1 DFQATT, CDR2 SNEGSKA (reference sequence). The CDR3 extends over 12 amino acids. Here the CDR3 reads CSARVPADTQYF. The CDR3 DNA sequence: TGCAGTGCTAGAGTCCCGGCAGATACGCAGTATTTT.